Listed below are T cell receptor beta chains from one sample, sequenced in a study of T cell changes during pregnancy in multiple sclerosis. Sequencing used immunoSEQ multiplex PCR; TCRdb keeps in-frame clones, though not all of them. Of 50,000 to 70,000 clones listed, around nine tenths are singletons. The source was peripheral blood, collected in the second trimester of pregnancy. Every receptor here comes from a female donor with multiple sclerosis, enrolled in a pregnancy study. Both conserved end residues are part of each CDR3. D genes are given only for firm matches. The listing skips clone size in some rows; elsewhere it reads once, few, many or a size class.

>TRBV5-6|TRBJ2-7|.|TRBD2
TGTGCCAGCAGCTTCTCGGGACTAGCGGGAGCAGGGGAGCAGTACTTC
CASSFSGLAGAGEQYF
>TRBV18|TRBJ2-7|.|TRBD1
TGTGCCAGCTCACCCACCCCCGGGACAGGGCCCGAGCAGTACTTC
CASSPTPGTGPEQYF
>TRBV4-1|TRBJ1-1|few|.
TGCGCCAGCAGGGGAGAATTGAACACTGAAGCTTTCTTT
CASRGELNTEAFF
>TRBV18|TRBJ2-3|.|TRBD1
TGTGCCAGCTCCCCGGGACAGGGGACAGATACGCAGTATTTT
CASSPGQGTDTQYF
>TRBV5-1|TRBJ1-1|.|TRBD1
TGCGCCAGCAGCCAGACAGGGGGCACTGAAGCTTTCTTT
CASSQTGGTEAFF
>TRBV30|TRBJ1-2|.|.
TGTGCCTGGAGCCTCATAGCTAACTATGGCTACACCTTC
CAWSLIANYGYTF
>TRBV19|TRBJ1-5|.|TRBD1
TGTGCCAGTAGTATCAATCAGGGGGGCAATCAGCCCCAGCATTTT
CASSINQGGNQPQHF
>TRBV9|TRBJ2-5|.|.
TGTGCCAGCAGTCAAGCGACGGTACAAGAGACCCAGTACTTC
CASSQATVQETQYF
>TRBV5-1|TRBJ1-4|once|.
TGCGCCAGCAGCAGGGACGGCGGGAGTGGTGAAAAACTGTTTTTT
CASSRDGGSGEKLFF
>TRBV5-4|TRBJ1-3|.|.
TGTGCCAGCAGCTTGGGAGGAGGGGATACAAGGTCTGGAAACACCATATATTTT
CASSLGGGDTRSGNTIYF
>TRBV5-1|TRBJ2-5|.|.
TGCGCCAGCAGCTTGGTTCGGGGAACGACCCAGTACTTC
CASSLVRGTTQYF
>TRBV5-1|TRBJ1-2|medium-sized|.
TGCGCCAGCAGCTTTACGGGAGAGGAGGGCTACACCTTC
CASSFTGEEGYTF
>TRBV7-9|TRBJ2-1|many|TRBD2
TGTGCCAGCAGTTCTAGCGGGCCCGGGGACAATGAGCAGTTCTTC
CASSSSGPGDNEQFF
>TRBV19|TRBJ2-2|.|TRBD1
TGTGCCAGTAGTAGGCCAGCGACAGGGCACACCGGGGAGCTGTTTTTT
CASSRPATGHTGELFF
>TRBV4-2|TRBJ2-5|.|.
TGTGCCAGCAGCCAAGTGGGGCCATACTCCTCCCAAGAGACCCAGTACTTC
CASSQVGPYSSQETQYF
>TRBV10-1|TRBJ2-1|once|TRBD1
TGCGCCAGCACCGGGGACAGGGAAGTTGTAAATGAGCAGTTCTTC
CASTGDREVVNEQFF
>TRBV7-3|TRBJ2-1|.|.
TGTGCCAGCAGCTTAAGCGGGAAATCCTACAATGAGCAGTTCTTC
CASSLSGKSYNEQFF
>TRBV25-1|TRBJ2-7|.|.
TGTGCCAGCACAGGGAAGGATCCCCCCTCCTACGAGCAGTACTTC
CASTGKDPPSYEQYF
>TRBV4-1|TRBJ1-4|.|TRBD1
TGCGCCAGCAGCCCCGGGACAGGGGGATTAAGGGGACTGTTTTTT
CASSPGTGGLRGLFF
>TRBV9|TRBJ2-1|.|TRBD2
TGTGCCAGCAGCGTAGGACTAGCGGGCCAACCAGAAGGCTACAATGAGCAGTTCTTC
CASSVGLAGQPEGYNEQFF
>TRBV5-1|TRBJ2-4|few|TRBD2
TGCGCCAGCAGCTTGTCGGGTAGCGGGAGGGCCACGGACATTCAGTACTTC
CASSLSGSGRATDIQYF
>TRBV28|TRBJ2-7|once|TRBD2
TGTGCCAGCAGTCTTGCCCAGGGACTAGTGTACGAGCAGTACTTC
CASSLAQGLVYEQYF
>TRBV10-2|TRBJ2-3|.|.
TGCGCCAGCAGCGCCGTCGAACAGCCGCAGTATTTT
CASSAVEQPQYF
>TRBV4-1|TRBJ1-2|.|.
TGCGCCAGCAGCCAAGATGAGACAGAAAACTATGGCTACACCTTC
CASSQDETENYGYTF
>TRBV7-9|TRBJ1-3|few|.
TGTGCCAGCAGCCTAATAGGGGTTACTGGAAACACCATATATTTT
CASSLIGVTGNTIYF
>TRBV5-1|TRBJ2-6|.|TRBD1
TGCGCCAGCAGCTTGGGTATTTGGGGACAGGGATTCTCTGGGGCCAACGTCCTGACTTTC
CASSLGIWGQGFSGANVLTF
>TRBV6-5|TRBJ2-7|.|TRBD2
TGTGCCAGCGCGCCGAGCGGGATGAGCGACTACGAGCAGTACTTC
CASAPSGMSDYEQYF
>TRBV28|TRBJ2-7|.|.
TGTGCCAGCAGTTTAGAGGCTAGTAAGAGCTCCTACGAGCAGTACTTC
CASSLEASKSSYEQYF
>TRBV9|TRBJ2-7|.|.
TGTGCCAGCAGCGCCATCAGAACGCCCTACGAGCAGTACTTC
CASSAIRTPYEQYF
>TRBV19|TRBJ1-1|.|TRBD1
TGTGCCAGTACCTATACAGGGGGTCTGAACACTGAAGCTTTCTTT
CASTYTGGLNTEAFF
>TRBV10-3|TRBJ1-5|once|.
TGTGCCATCAGTGAGGTAAATCAGCCCCAGCATTTT
CAISEVNQPQHF
>TRBV27|TRBJ1-5|.|.
TGTGCCAGCACCGGTGGTGGCAATCAGCCCCAGCATTTT
CASTGGGNQPQHF
>TRBV5-1|TRBJ1-1|.|TRBD1
TGCGCCAGCAGCTTGGCCCGGAGACAGGGCCTCATCACTGAAGCTTTCTTT
CASSLARRQGLITEAFF
>TRBV6-1|TRBJ1-2|few|TRBD1
TGTGCCAGCAGTGAGACAGGGGAAGTCTATGGCTACACCTTC
CASSETGEVYGYTF
>TRBV9|TRBJ2-7|.|TRBD2
TGTGCCAGCAGCGTCGGGAGCGGGAGTGCCGAGCAGTACTTC
CASSVGSGSAEQYF
>TRBV4-1|TRBJ1-4|.|.
TGCGCCAGCAGCCAAGATAGTGCGAATGAAAAACTGTTTTTT
CASSQDSANEKLFF
>TRBV21-1|TRBJ2-5|once|.
TGTGCCAGCAGCAATGATATAGCAGGGCAAGAGACCCAGTACTTC
CASSNDIAGQETQYF
>TRBV12-5|TRBJ2-5|.|TRBD1
TGTGCTAGTGGGCCGACAGGGGGCGTTCAGACCCAGTACTTC
CASGPTGGVQTQYF
>TRBV14|TRBJ2-1|.|TRBD2
TGTGCCAGCAGCGGAATAGCGGGAGAGGCTAATGAGCAGTTCTTC
CASSGIAGEANEQFF
>TRBV15|TRBJ2-1|once|TRBD2
TGTGCCACCAGCAGAGAGACTAGCGGCGATGAGCAGTTCTTC
CATSRETSGDEQFF
>TRBV10-3|TRBJ2-7|.|TRBD2
TGTGCCATCAGTGATACTCGGGCGGGAGGAGGCTACGAGCAGTACTTC
CAISDTRAGGGYEQYF
>TRBV19|TRBJ2-5|.|.
TGTGCCAGTAGTACTCCAGGGGAGACCCAGTACTTC
CASSTPGETQYF
>TRBV10-1|TRBJ2-1|once|TRBD2
TGCGCCAGCAGTGAGGGACTAGCGGGGAGGAATGAGCAGTTCTTC
CASSEGLAGRNEQFF
>TRBV30|TRBJ2-3|.|TRBD2
TGTGCCTGGGGGGGACTAGCAGCAGATACGCAGTATTTT
CAWGGLAADTQYF
>TRBV7-2|TRBJ1-5|.|.
TGTGCCAGCAGCTTAGGGCGGGGGCTAGGAGGACAGCCCCAGCATTTT
CASSLGRGLGGQPQHF
>TRBV6-5|TRBJ2-7|.|TRBD1
TGTGCCAGCAGTTACACAGGGGGAAGCGAGCAGTACTTC
CASSYTGGSEQYF
>TRBV4-1|TRBJ2-7|.|TRBD2
TGCGCCAGCAGCCAAGAACGGCGAACTAGCGGGAGAAGTTACGAGCAGTACTTC
CASSQERRTSGRSYEQYF
>TRBV14|TRBJ2-7|.|TRBD2
TGTGCCAGCAGCCGACTGACTAGCGGGAGCGGCGAGCAGTACTTC
CASSRLTSGSGEQYF
>TRBV2|TRBJ1-5|.|TRBD1
TGTGCCAGCAGCTCCGGGACAGCAAATCAGCCCCAGCATTTT
CASSSGTANQPQHF
>TRBV7-9|TRBJ2-3|.|.
TGTGCCAGCAGCCTTTTCACAGATACGCAGTATTTT
CASSLFTDTQYF